This TCR beta chain derives from a study of T-cell reconstitution after alpha-beta-depleted transplantation in children. CDR3 size: 13 residues. Germline CDR1 and CDR2: SGHAT and FQNNGV. Concerning this clonotype itself: One base away lies a much larger clone, so this may be a sequencing read error.

This sample's TCRbeta library carried unique molecular identifier barcodes. MiXCR, run by TCRdb on the PCR reads, gives a single entry per CDR3 protein. The table shows about 200,000 distinct CDR3 sequences, with approximately 14% occurring only once. The V call is TRBV11-2, the J call TRBJ1-1; D not certain. The source was PBMCs from the stem cell graft donor, collected from the stem cell graft. The TCR comes from a human donor who donated a stem cell graft to a child with acute lymphoblastic leukemia. For the CDR3, the DNA is TGTCCCAGCAGACGCAGCATGAACACTGAAGCTTTCTTT. Translation gives CPSRRSMNTEAFF.